This T cell receptor beta chain was sequenced during a study of CD8 T cells in ankylosing spondylitis. TCRdb recomputed calls from the 5' RACE reads with MiXCR, one row per CDR3 protein. The sample has fewer than 400,000 distinct CDR3 sequences, under 15% seen once. This CDR3 contains 17 residues. J was trimmed by 5 bases and V by 2 bases; bases with no gene match: 10. Germline V gene lookup returns CDR1 SGHTA and CDR2 FQGNSA. The chain joins TRBV7-2 to TRBJ2-1; 9 positions agree with TRBD2. The specimen sequenced was blood, either unsorted or a sorted T cell fraction (not recorded which). The sequence was obtained from a male donor with ankylosing spondylitis or in good health (not recorded which). CDR3 region: CASSLKVGLAGNNEQFF. The CDR3 DNA reads TGTGCCAGCAGCTTAAAGGTGGGGCTAGCGGGAAACAATGAGCAGTTCTTC.